This TCR beta chain comes out of a study of cytomegalovirus exposure and HLA in healthy donors. Findings and limits, study-wide: Looking again later, the authors saw that most CMV-associated TCR beta chains seemed HLA-restricted. CMV serostatus alone was available as immune exposure information. Judged likely to be a sequencing artifact was a cluster of highly shared sequence variants.

Regarding this clone: The antigen remains undetermined.

CDR1 SNHLY and CDR2 FYNNEI come from the germline V gene. This CDR3 spans 14 amino acids. The V segment lost 7 bases and the J segment 2 bases; nucleotides outside the gene matches: 6. With 60 Vbeta and 13 Jbeta primers, the PCR was carried out. Methods used by the authors: Later analysis identified 65 million to 80 million unique TCR beta chains, 9 million to 13 million shared. Assay: immunoSEQ multiplex PCR; the TCRdb copy retains only in-frame clones and omits some. The V and J calls and clone size come from that table; D and trimming were worked out from the DNA. The table lists 100,000 to 150,000 clones.

The chain combines TRBV2 with TRBJ1-2, with 8 bases matching TRBD1. Sequenced: PBMCs. This TCR came from a man aged 40-49 years in good health and CMV-seronegative. The CDR3 reads CASKDRGINYGYTF. The CDR3 nucleotides are TGTGCCAGCAAAGACAGGGGTATCAACTATGGCTACACCTTC.